Listed here are 17 T cell receptor beta chains from one sample, sequenced in a study of Ad26.COV2.S vaccination and SARS-CoV-2 variants. Treatment: around 19 received Ad26.COV2.S at low or high dose, single or two shots; 5 received placebo; per-sample allocation not given. Day 63 after the first injection of vaccine or placebo was the sampling time. Sequencing used immunoSEQ multiplex PCR; TCRdb keeps in-frame clones, though not all of them. This table has roughly 350,000 clones, roughly 91% appearing once. The sequencing used peripheral blood, collected in a trial of Ad26.COV2.S vaccine versus placebo. These receptors were obtained from a person aged 18-60 years who received the Ad26.COV2.S COVID-19 vaccine or a placebo.

V is TRBV10-3 and J is TRBJ1-6; D unresolved. Between the trimmed V and J ends, which lost 7 bases and 5 bases, there was a span of 9 bases. The germline V gene has CDR1 ENHRY and CDR2 SYGVKD. The CDR3 consists of 13 residues. The CDR3 DNA is TGTGCCATCAAGAACAATGATAATTCACCCCTCCACTTT. This sequence encodes CAIKNNDNSPLHF.

The chain has TRBV7-8 and TRBJ2-2, with a tentative D call TRBD1 (5 bases). CDR3 length: 14 amino acids. Per the germline V gene, CDR1 is SGHVS and CDR2 is FQNEAQ. V was cut by 6 bases and J by 1 base, with 9 bases left in between. In nucleotides, the CDR3 is TGTGCCAGCAGTCCAACAGGGAACACCGGGGAGCTGTTTTTT. This codes for CASSPTGNTGELFF.

The rearrangement links TRBV19 to TRBJ1-1, with no clear D. CDR3 length: 12 residues. Germline CDR1 reads LNHDA; CDR2 reads SQIVND (reference sequence). The germline V and J ends were trimmed by 4 bases and 1 base, with 4 bases remaining between them. The CDR3 spells CASSNKNTEAFF. The DNA of the CDR3 is TGTGCCAGTAGTAATAAGAACACTGAAGCTTTCTTT.

V and J are TRBV4-3 and TRBJ2-2, with D unclear. The CDR3 extends over 18 amino acids. The V end was cut by 4 bases, the J end by 1 base, with 19 bases between. The germline gives CDR1 LGHNA, CDR2 YSLEER. CDR3 sequence (DNA): TGCGCCAGCAGCCGCAGTGCGTGGGCGGACCGGAACACCGGGGAGCTGTTTTTT. This sequence encodes CASSRSAWADRNTGELFF.

This chain uses TRBV27 with TRBJ1-5, with D hard to call. Trimming stripped 6 bases from V and 2 bases from J, with 8 bases between. The V gene's germline CDR1 is MNHEY and CDR2 SMNVEV (reference sequence). This CDR3 region has 13 residues. CDR3 nucleotide sequence: TGTGCCAGCAGAGGGTGGGGCAATCAGCCCCAGCATTTT. Protein product: CASRGWGNQPQHF.

This chain uses TRBV2 with TRBJ2-7; TRBD2 might be the D (5 bases). Germline V gene data show CDR1 as SNHLY and CDR2 as FYNNEI. The CDR3 sequence is 16 residues long. V was clipped by 0 bases and J by 2 bases, with 14 bases between them. The CDR3 DNA is TGTGCCAGCAGTGAAGCCTGGTACAGCGGAGCCTACGAGCAGTACTTC. Protein: CASSEAWYSGAYEQYF.

This chain links TRBV6-4 with TRBJ2-3, with 7 nucleotides matching TRBD1. Germline assignment: CDR1 MRHNA and CDR2 SNTAGT. The CDR3 has 14 amino acids. With 6 bases clipped from V and 2 bases from J, the junction kept 5 bases outside the gene matches. CDR3 DNA: TGTGCCAGCAGGGAGACAGGGACCACAGATACGCAGTATTTT. Its protein is CASRETGTTDTQYF.

The chain employs TRBV3-1 (or the pseudogene TRBV3-2) and TRBJ2-2; D possibly corresponds to TRBD1 (5 bases). The CDR3 loop spans 17 amino acids. The V and J ends lost 5 bases and 8 bases respectively, with 24 bases between them. Germline lookup yields CDR1 LGHDT and CDR2 YNNKEL (reference sequence). This chain's CDR3 is CASSSRGAYRISGELFF. DNA of the CDR3: TGTGCCAGCAGCTCCCGTGGGGCTTACAGGATATCTGGGGAGCTGTTTTTT.

This clone appeared a single time. This chain's CDR3 is CASSPTSFWDNEQFF. CDR3 coding DNA: TGTGCCAGCTCACCGACTAGTTTTTGGGACAATGAGCAGTTCTTC. The V and J genes are TRBV18 and TRBJ2-1, with a possible D match to TRBD2 (6 bases). The CDR3 runs 15 residues. Trimming stripped 3 bases from V and 5 bases from J, with 14 bases between. Per the germline V gene, CDR1 is KGHSH and CDR2 is LQKENI.

The J gene is TRBJ2-1, the V gene TRBV19; 9 positions agree with TRBD1. The CDR3 has 15 residues. Germline assignment: CDR1 LNHDA and CDR2 SQIVND (reference sequence). J gave up 2 bases and V 4 bases, and 3 bases lay outside the gene matches. This CDR3 is CASSKGTGPYNEQFF. For the CDR3, the DNA is TGTGCCAGTAGTAAAGGGACAGGGCCCTACAATGAGCAGTTCTTC.

The CDR3 DNA reads as TGTGCCAGCAGCTTAGGGGACAGGGGGACCTACGAGCAGTACTTC. Translation: CASSLGDRGTYEQYF. The chain employs TRBV11-1 and TRBJ2-7; 11 nucleotides match TRBD1. This CDR3 region has 15 residues. V shed 1 base and J 2 bases; nucleotides not matched to a gene: 1. The germline V gene encodes CDR1 SGHAT and CDR2 FQDESV (reference sequence).

The genes are TRBV19 and TRBJ1-2; D ambiguous. Trimming removed 5 bases from V and 4 bases from J, with 11 bases in between. Germline V gene sequence: CDR1 LNHDA, CDR2 SQIVND (reference sequence). This CDR3 is 13 amino acids long. CDR3 nucleotides: TGTGCCAGTAGTTCCGAAGGGTTCTATGGCTACACCTTC. Translated, it gives CASSSEGFYGYTF. Based on the CDR3 plus reference TRBV19 and TRBJ1-2, the full variable domain is DGGITQSPKYLFRKEGQNVTLSCEQNLNHDAMYWYRQDPGQGLRLIYYSQIVNDFQKGDIAEGYSVSREKKESFPLTVTSAQKNPTAFYLCASSSEGFYGYTFGSGTRLTVV.

The J gene is TRBJ2-3, the V gene TRBV5-5; D is unresolved. V was pared by 1 base and J by 3 bases, with 3 bases between. Germline assignment: CDR1 SGHKS and CDR2 YYEKEE (reference sequence). CDR3 length equals 12 residues. CDR3 nucleotides: TGTGCCAGCAGCTTGCAAACAGATACGCAGTATTTT. It is translated as CASSLQTDTQYF.

The V call is TRBV10-3, the J call TRBJ2-1, with 9 nucleotides matching TRBD2. V shed 7 bases and J 9 bases; nucleotides not matched to a gene: 10. The CDR3 is 14 residues long. Per the germline V gene, CDR1 is ENHRY and CDR2 is SYGVKD. In nucleotides, the CDR3 is TGTGCCATCATGCCGACTAGCGGTCGGAGTGAGCAGTTCTTC. This translates into CAIMPTSGRSEQFF.

The gene calls are TRBV7-9 and TRBJ2-7; 9 nucleotides match TRBD2. The CDR3 sequence is 15 residues long. CDR1 and CDR2 (germline): SEHNR, FQNEAQ (reference sequence). The ends lost 2 bases at V and 5 bases at J; junction bases unmatched: 7. CDR3 DNA: TGTGCCAGCAGCTTACTGAGCGGGAGGATGCACGAGCAGTACTTC. Its translation is CASSLLSGRMHEQYF.

The V and J genes are TRBV12-3 or TRBV12-4 and TRBJ1-1; D is possibly TRBD1 (5 bases). The CDR3 sequence is 12 residues long. Trimming took off 3 bases at V and 10 bases at J, with 12 bases between the two ends. The DNA of the CDR3 is TGTGCCAGCAGTTTGAGTGGGGGTGCAGCTTTCTTT. Translating it yields CASSLSGGAAFF.

This rearrangement joins TRBV19 to TRBJ2-7; unclear D gene. The CDR3 extends over 14 amino acids. CDR1 and CDR2 from the germline V gene are LNHDA and SQIVND (reference sequence). V was clipped by 5 bases and J by 0 bases, with 11 bases between them. CDR3 residues: CASSSSTSSYEQYF. The DNA for the CDR3 is TGTGCCAGTAGTTCCTCGACAAGCTCCTACGAGCAGTACTTC. The variable domain in full, with the rest retrieved from reference TRBV19 and TRBJ2-7, is DGGITQSPKYLFRKEGQNVTLSCEQNLNHDAMYWYRQDPGQGLRLIYYSQIVNDFQKGDIAEGYSVSREKKESFPLTVTSAQKNPTAFYLCASSSSTSSYEQYFGPGTRLTVT.